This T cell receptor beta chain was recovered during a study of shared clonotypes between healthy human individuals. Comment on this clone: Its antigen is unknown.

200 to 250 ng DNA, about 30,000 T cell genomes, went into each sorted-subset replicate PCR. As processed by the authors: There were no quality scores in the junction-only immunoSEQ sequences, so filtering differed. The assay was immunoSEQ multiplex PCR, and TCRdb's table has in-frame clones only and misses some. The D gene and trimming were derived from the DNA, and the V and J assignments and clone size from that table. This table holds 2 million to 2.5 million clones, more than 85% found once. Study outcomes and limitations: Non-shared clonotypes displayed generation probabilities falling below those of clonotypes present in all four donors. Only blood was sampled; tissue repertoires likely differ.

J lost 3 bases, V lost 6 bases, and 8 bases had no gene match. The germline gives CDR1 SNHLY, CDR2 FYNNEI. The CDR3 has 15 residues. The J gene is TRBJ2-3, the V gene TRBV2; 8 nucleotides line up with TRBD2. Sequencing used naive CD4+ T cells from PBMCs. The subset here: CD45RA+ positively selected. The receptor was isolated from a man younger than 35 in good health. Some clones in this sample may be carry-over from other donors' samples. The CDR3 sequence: CASSVQRELTDTQYF. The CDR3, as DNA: TGTGCCAGCAGCGTCCAGCGGGAGCTTACAGATACGCAGTATTTT.